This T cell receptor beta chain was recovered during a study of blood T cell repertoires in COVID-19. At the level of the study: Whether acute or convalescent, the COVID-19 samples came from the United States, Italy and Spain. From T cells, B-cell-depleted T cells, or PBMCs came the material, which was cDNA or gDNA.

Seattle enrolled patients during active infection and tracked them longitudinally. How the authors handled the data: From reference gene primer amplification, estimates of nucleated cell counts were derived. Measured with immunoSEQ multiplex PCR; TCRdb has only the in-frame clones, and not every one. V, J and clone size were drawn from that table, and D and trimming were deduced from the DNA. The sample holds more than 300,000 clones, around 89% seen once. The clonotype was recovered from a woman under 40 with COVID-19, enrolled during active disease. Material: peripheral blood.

The CDR3 spells CSASGEGQERYTF. CDR3 nucleotides: TGCAGTGCTAGTGGAGAAGGACAGGAACGCTACACCTTC. The chain links TRBV20-1 to TRBJ1-2; TRBD1 matches 7 bases. Germline V gene sequence: CDR1 DFQATT, CDR2 SNEGSKA (reference sequence). The CDR3 length is 13 residues. The ends lost 3 bases at V and 9 bases at J; junction bases unmatched: 10.